The 29 T cell receptor beta chains below were found in one sample sequenced in a study of blood T cell repertoires in COVID-19. This table comes from immunoSEQ multiplex PCR, and its TCRdb copy is limited to in-frame clones, with some not included. The sample has roughly 59,000 clones, roughly 80% seen once. The material sequenced was peripheral blood. These receptors all come from a human donor in a cohort sampled during active COVID-19.

The V and J genes are TRBV7-9 and TRBJ2-1, with 9 positions matching TRBD2. The CDR3 sequence is 16 residues long. Germline-derived CDR1 and CDR2 are SEHNR and FQNEAQ (reference sequence). After removal of 5 bases from V and 3 bases from J, the junction contained 8 bases not matched to a gene. CDR3 region: CASSPPSGAFYNEQFF. CDR3 in DNA: TGTGCCAGCAGCCCCCCTAGCGGGGCGTTCTACAATGAGCAGTTCTTC.

V is TRBV6-2 or TRBV6-3 and J is TRBJ2-2; the match to TRBD2 covers 11 bases. Germline-derived CDR1 and CDR2 are MNHEY and SVGEGT. V gave up 4 bases and J gave up 7 bases; unmatched junction bases: 8. This CDR3 has 16 amino acids. Here the CDR3 reads CASSSWTSGRNGELFF. The CDR3 DNA reads TGTGCCAGCAGTTCGTGGACTAGCGGGCGGAACGGGGAGCTGTTTTTT.

The V call is TRBV27, the J call TRBJ2-7, with D maybe TRBD2 (5 bases). Between the trimmed V and J ends, which lost 5 bases and 10 bases, there was a span of 18 bases. The CDR3 length is 13 residues. The V gene's germline CDR1 is MNHEY and CDR2 SMNVEV (reference sequence). CDR3 protein: CASSRLGGRLQYF. The CDR3 nucleotides are TGTGCCAGCAGTAGGCTTGGAGGCCGGCTTCAGTACTTC.

This clone was seen only a few times. The chain links TRBV28 to TRBJ1-3; 7 bases fit TRBD1. The germline V gene has CDR1 MDHEN and CDR2 SYDVKM. Germline trimming cut 3 bases from V and 1 base from J; bases unmatched to any gene: 9. CDR3 size: 17 residues. CDR3: CASSFDDRANSGNTIYF. The CDR3 nucleotides read TGTGCCAGCAGTTTTGACGACAGGGCGAATTCTGGAAACACCATATATTTT.

The J gene is TRBJ1-6, the V gene TRBV18, with TRBD1 matching over 8 bases. The CDR3 runs 16 residues. The junction had 9 bases not matched to a gene; V was cut back by 6 bases and J by 5 bases. Germline loops: CDR1 KGHSH, CDR2 LQKENI. This CDR3 is CASSLDRVKDNSPLHF. DNA of the CDR3: TGTGCCAGCTCGCTGGACAGGGTTAAGGATAATTCACCCCTCCACTTT.

The rearrangement joins TRBV27 to TRBJ2-2; perhaps TRBD1 as D (6 bases). The V end was cut by 6 bases, the J end by 4 bases, with 12 bases between. This CDR3 is 14 amino acids long. CDR1 is MNHEY and CDR2 is SMNVEV in the germline V gene (reference sequence). In nucleotides, the CDR3 is TGTGCCAGCAGAGTAAACAGGGTCACCGGGGAGCTGTTTTTT. As protein: CASRVNRVTGELFF.

This clone was seen more than once but under ten times. The chain carries TRBV19 and TRBJ2-2, with D possibly being TRBD1 (6 bases). CDR3 length: 14 amino acids. Germline assignment: CDR1 LNHDA and CDR2 SQIVND (reference sequence). V gave up 7 bases and J gave up 4 bases, with 13 bases separating them. CDR3 protein: CASNRDTSTGELFF. As DNA, the CDR3 is TGTGCCAGTAATCGGGACACATCCACCGGGGAGCTGTTTTTT.

This clone was picked up one time. The genes are TRBV6-5 and TRBJ1-1; the match to TRBD1 covers 8 bases. Losses at the gene ends were 6 bases for V and 5 bases for J; bases not matched to a gene: 11. This CDR3 has 15 residues. Germline assignment: CDR1 MNHEY and CDR2 SVGAGI. In DNA form, the CDR3 reads TGTGCCAGCAGCCGACTCCAGGGGGCGCGAACTGAAGCTTTCTTT. Residues: CASSRLQGARTEAFF.

V usage is TRBV7-9 and J usage is TRBJ2-7; the match to TRBD1 covers 8 bases. Germline V gene data show CDR1 as SEHNR and CDR2 as FQNEAQ (reference sequence). This CDR3 has 14 residues. Trimming removed 1 base from V and 1 base from J; junction bases left unmatched: 0. The CDR3 region is CASSLGTGSYEQYF. The CDR3 bases are TGTGCCAGCAGCTTAGGGACAGGGTCCTACGAGCAGTACTTC. Supplemented by reference TRBV7-9 and TRBJ2-7, the full variable domain reads DTGVSQNPRHKITKRGQNVTFRCDPISEHNRLYWYRQTLGQGPEFLTYFQNEAQLEKSRLLSDRFSAERPKGSFSTLEIQRTEQGDSAMYLCASSLGTGSYEQYFGPGTRLTVT.

This rearrangement joins TRBV7-2 to TRBJ1-1; weak D call: TRBD1 (6 bases). The ends were cut back, 7 bases at V and 5 bases at J, with 23 bases in the middle. The germline gives CDR1 SGHTA, CDR2 FQGNSA. This CDR3 contains 16 residues. The CDR3 region has the DNA TGTGCCAGCAAACCCGGGGGGGCAGGTCGAGGGACTGAAGCTTTCTTT. This sequence encodes CASKPGGAGRGTEAFF.

This clone showed up just a few times. This chain joins TRBV28 and TRBJ2-7; 8 bases match TRBD1. V gave up 6 bases and J gave up 13 bases; unmatched junction bases: 8. The CDR3 runs to 11 residues. In germline, CDR1 is MDHEN, CDR2 SYDVKM. CDR3 sequence: CASSSDRGLYF. The CDR3, as DNA: TGTGCCAGCAGCTCCGACAGGGGCCTATACTTC.

This rearrangement joins TRBV25-1 to TRBJ2-3; weak D call: TRBD2 (6 bases). The CDR3 contains 16 residues. V was clipped by 3 bases and J by 2 bases, with 15 bases between them. CDR1 is MGHDK, CDR2 SYGVNS, per germline. CDR3 residues: CASSEGRRRVTDTQYF. In nucleotides, the CDR3 is TGTGCCAGCAGTGAGGGGAGGCGCCGGGTCACAGATACGCAGTATTTT.

This clone was seen only once. V usage is TRBV6-6 and J usage is TRBJ2-4, with 7 positions matching TRBD1. J lost 0 bases, V lost 6 bases, and 8 bases had no gene match. Germline V lookup: CDR1 MNHNY, CDR2 SVGAGI (reference sequence). The CDR3 spans 16 residues. This chain's CDR3 is CASSPRGQLAKNIQYF. The CDR3, as DNA: TGTGCCAGCAGCCCCCGGGGACAGCTAGCCAAAAACATTCAGTACTTC.

The chain links TRBV18 to TRBJ2-2; TRBD2 is a possible D gene (5 bases). Trimming took 4 bases from V and 6 from J, leaving 21 bases between them. There are 17 residues in the CDR3. The germline V gene encodes CDR1 KGHSH and CDR2 LQKENI. The CDR3 protein is CASSRVARQALAGELFF. The DNA for the CDR3 is TGTGCCAGCTCACGTGTAGCGCGGCAGGCACTTGCCGGGGAGCTGTTTTTT.

The chain is built from TRBV3-1 (or the pseudogene TRBV3-2) and TRBJ2-7; the match to TRBD2 covers 13 bases. Germline trimming cut 4 bases from V and 3 bases from J; bases unmatched to any gene: 3. CDR3 length: 15 residues. From germline, CDR1 is LGHDT and CDR2 YNNKEL (reference sequence). In DNA form, the CDR3 reads TGTGCCAGCAGCCGCAGGACTAGCGGGAGCTACGAGCAGTACTTC. It is translated as CASSRRTSGSYEQYF.

In DNA form, the CDR3 reads TGTGCCAGTGACCCACTAGCGGAATACAATGAGCAGTTCTTC. Protein: CASDPLAEYNEQFF. This chain uses TRBV6-5 with TRBJ2-1; 8 bases line up with TRBD2. This CDR3 has 14 residues. The ends lost 9 bases at V and 4 bases at J; junction bases unmatched: 8. CDR1 is MNHEY and CDR2 is SVGAGI in the germline V gene.

The gene calls are TRBV12-3 or TRBV12-4 and TRBJ1-2, with a tentative D call TRBD1 (5 bases). V gave up 11 bases and J gave up 2 bases, with 12 bases separating them. The CDR3 is 12 residues long. This CDR3 reads CASTRGNYGYTF. In DNA, the CDR3 is TGTGCCTCCACCCGGGGGAACTATGGCTACACCTTC.

The V and J genes are TRBV15 and TRBJ2-4; possibly TRBD2 for D (5 bases). The V gene's germline CDR1 is LNHNV and CDR2 YYDKDF (reference sequence). V was pared by 2 bases and J by 0 bases, with 17 bases between. The CDR3 has 18 amino acids. The CDR3 loop reads CATSRPKGGELAKNIQYF. The CDR3 region has the DNA TGTGCCACCAGCAGACCCAAGGGTGGGGAGCTAGCCAAAAACATTCAGTACTTC. Full variable domain (rest looked up from reference TRBV15 and TRBJ2-4): DAMVIQNPRYQVTQFGKPVTLSCSQTLNHNVMYWYQQKSSQAPKLLFHYYDKDFNNEADTPDNFQSRRPNTSFCFLDIRSPGLGDTAMYLCATSRPKGGELAKNIQYFGAGTRLSVL.

DNA of the CDR3: TGTGCCAGCAGCGTCCGTCTAGGGGGCTACGACGAAAACATTCAGTACTTC. It yields the protein CASSVRLGGYDENIQYF. The V call is TRBV9, the J call TRBJ2-4; 7 bases line up with TRBD1. Trimming took 2 bases from V and 5 from J; bases not matched to a gene: 13. Germline V gene lookup returns CDR1 SGDLS and CDR2 YYNGEE. The CDR3 covers 17 residues. Looking up the rest from reference TRBV9 and TRBJ2-4 gives the full variable domain: DSGVTQTPKHLITATGQRVTLRCSPRSGDLSVYWYQQSLDQGLQFLIQYYNGEERAKGNILERFSAQQFPDLHSELNLSSLELGDSALYFCASSVRLGGYDENIQYFGAGTRLSVL.

J is TRBJ2-1 and V is TRBV3-1 (or the pseudogene TRBV3-2); 14 bases are shared with TRBD2. This CDR3 contains 15 residues. With V trimmed by 4 bases and J by 7 bases, 3 bases remained unmatched. Germline CDR1 reads LGHDT; CDR2 reads YNNKEL (reference sequence). CDR3 protein: CASSPGTSGSNEQFF. CDR3 DNA: TGTGCCAGCAGCCCCGGGACTAGCGGGAGTAATGAGCAGTTCTTC.

The chain couples TRBV24-1 to TRBJ2-5; 8 nucleotides line up with TRBD1. The V and J ends lost 6 bases and 5 bases, in that order; junction bases with no gene match: 7. CDR3 length: 14 amino acids. CDR1 KGHDR and CDR2 SFDVKD come from the germline V gene. In DNA, the CDR3 is TGTGCCACCAGTAGGGCAGGGGGCGCGGAGACCCAGTACTTC. It yields the protein CATSRAGGAETQYF.

The chain combines TRBV27 with TRBJ1-2; the match to TRBD1 covers 7 bases. Germline CDR1 reads MNHEY; CDR2 reads SMNVEV (reference sequence). The CDR3 is 13 amino acids. J was trimmed by 14 bases and V by 2 bases; bases with no gene match: 11. In DNA, the CDR3 is TGTGCCAGCAGTTTAGAGGGGGCAGGGTCGATTACCTTC. Translating it yields CASSLEGAGSITF.

The V gene is TRBV9, the J gene TRBJ2-5, with 9 positions matching TRBD2. V shed 0 bases, J shed 5 bases, and the junction held 2 bases outside the gene matches. Germline V lookup: CDR1 SGDLS, CDR2 YYNGEE. This CDR3 spans 14 amino acids. The CDR3 protein is CASSVGGRGETQYF. CDR3 in DNA: TGTGCCAGCAGCGTAGGCGGGAGGGGTGAGACCCAGTACTTC.

The chain is built from TRBV15 and TRBJ2-7; 8 bases line up with TRBD2. Germline CDR1 reads LNHNV; CDR2 reads YYDKDF (reference sequence). V was clipped by 1 base and J by 3 bases; unmatched bases: 2. The CDR3 has 14 amino acids. The CDR3 loop is CATSRGGTSYEQYF. The CDR3 bases are TGTGCCACCAGCAGAGGTGGGACTAGCTACGAGCAGTACTTC. Combining the CDR3 with reference TRBV15 and TRBJ2-7 gives the whole variable domain DAMVIQNPRYQVTQFGKPVTLSCSQTLNHNVMYWYQQKSSQAPKLLFHYYDKDFNNEADTPDNFQSRRPNTSFCFLDIRSPGLGDTAMYLCATSRGGTSYEQYFGPGTRLTVT.

V usage is TRBV19 and J usage is TRBJ2-3, with 11 bases matching TRBD1. Unmatched junction bases numbered 7, after V lost 6 bases and J lost 5 bases. This CDR3 is built from 15 residues. Germline values: CDR1 LNHDA, CDR2 SQIVND (reference sequence). In DNA, the CDR3 is TGTGCCAGTAGCTTAACCGGGACAGGGGGAGATACGCAGTATTTT. Its translation: CASSLTGTGGDTQYF.

The chain couples TRBV30 to TRBJ2-5, with a tentative D call TRBD2 (6 bases). The CDR3 is made up of 16 amino acids. Germline V gives CDR1 GTSNPN, CDR2 SVGIG (reference sequence). With 0 bases removed from V and 7 bases from J, the gap between germline ends came to 21 bases. CDR3 residues: CAWSVRKWETRGTQYF. The CDR3 DNA is TGTGCCTGGAGTGTACGTAAATGGGAGACTAGAGGGACCCAGTACTTC.

This chain links TRBV7-2 with TRBJ2-6, with TRBD1 matching 8 bases. This CDR3 is built from 17 residues. Germline lookup yields CDR1 SGHTA and CDR2 FQGNSA. J lost 1 base, V lost 6 bases, and 8 bases had no gene match. CDR3 in amino acids: CASRGGQGTSGANVLTF. The CDR3 nucleotides read TGTGCCAGCAGAGGAGGACAGGGAACATCTGGGGCCAACGTCCTGACTTTC.

V and J are TRBV21-1 and TRBJ2-3; the listed D gene, TRBD1, was not tested against the DNA. TRBV21-1 is termed a pseudogene. The CDR3 loop spans 18 amino acids. CDR3 sequence (DNA): TGTACACACACGGGAAAGACCCGGGACAGCCAAAAAACAGATACGCAGTATTTT. Its protein product is CTHTGKTRDSQKTDTQYF.

The rearrangement links TRBV24-1 to TRBJ2-1, with 7 bases aligning to TRBD2. In germline, CDR1 is KGHDR, CDR2 SFDVKD. The V segment lost 1 base and the J segment 9 bases; nucleotides outside the gene matches: 8. This CDR3 region has 15 residues. CDR3 sequence: CATSDFEGTGGEQFF. CDR3 nucleotides: TGTGCCACCAGTGATTTTGAGGGTACGGGAGGTGAGCAGTTCTTC.